This is a list of T cell receptor beta chains from one sample in a study of blood T cells in healthy people across ages. In TCRdb, the 5' RACE reads were re-called with MiXCR into one record per CDR3 protein. Of about 1,400,000 distinct CDR3 sequences in the sample, approximately 63% were seen once. The specimen was blood. The receptors originated from a man aged 18 to 29 in good health. CDR3s include the opening cysteine and the closing phenylalanine or tryptophan. The D gene is left open where the match is weak. Clone size appears in some rows only: once, few, many, or a class for an expanded clone.

CDR3nt: TGTGCCAGCCGTACCGGGACGGAGACCTACGAGCAGTACTTC; CDR3aa: CASRTGTETYEQYF; v_gene: TRBV6-2/TRBV6-3; d_gene: -; abundance: few; j_gene: TRBJ2-7
CDR3nt: TGTGCCAGCAGCCCTGGGACTAGCCCTGAGGGTAATGAGCAGTTCTTC; CDR3aa: CASSPGTSPEGNEQFF; v_gene: TRBV4-2; d_gene: TRBD2; abundance: -; j_gene: TRBJ2-1
CDR3nt: TGTGCCAGCAGCTTGGAAGGAGCGACCCAGTACTTC; CDR3aa: CASSLEGATQYF; v_gene: TRBV5-5; d_gene: -; abundance: few; j_gene: TRBJ2-5
CDR3nt: TGTGCCAGCACCGTGGATAGGGGGGGCCATGGCTACACCTTC; CDR3aa: CASTVDRGGHGYTF; v_gene: TRBV6-6; d_gene: -; abundance: -; j_gene: TRBJ1-2
CDR3nt: TGCGCCAGCAGCTTGGGGTATGAGGGGGTACAAGAGACCCAGTACTTC; CDR3aa: CASSLGYEGVQETQYF; v_gene: TRBV5-1; d_gene: -; abundance: -; j_gene: TRBJ2-5
CDR3nt: TGCAGTGCTAGAGATTACGGGAACTATGGCTACACCTTC; CDR3aa: CSARDYGNYGYTF; v_gene: TRBV20-1; d_gene: -; abundance: -; j_gene: TRBJ1-2
CDR3nt: TGTGCCAGCAAGAGGGAAATCTCTGGGGCCAACGTCCTGACTTTC; CDR3aa: CASKREISGANVLTF; v_gene: TRBV6-4; d_gene: -; abundance: few; j_gene: TRBJ2-6
CDR3nt: TGTGCCAGCAGTTATCAGGAGGTCTCCCTGGAAGATGGCTACACCTTC; CDR3aa: CASSYQEVSLEDGYTF; v_gene: TRBV6-5; d_gene: -; abundance: -; j_gene: TRBJ1-2
CDR3nt: TGCGCCAGCAGCCCGGACGGGCCTCCTAATTCACCCCTCCACTTT; CDR3aa: CASSPDGPPNSPLHF; v_gene: TRBV5-1; d_gene: -; abundance: -; j_gene: TRBJ1-6
CDR3nt: TGCAGCGTCACAGGGGACTTGAACACTGAAGCTTTCTTT; CDR3aa: CSVTGDLNTEAFF; v_gene: TRBV29-1; d_gene: TRBD1; abundance: -; j_gene: TRBJ1-1
CDR3nt: TGTGCCACCCAGGAGGAAGATCAGCCCCAGCATTTT; CDR3aa: CATQEEDQPQHF; v_gene: TRBV12-3/TRBV12-4; d_gene: -; abundance: few; j_gene: TRBJ1-5
CDR3nt: TGCGCCAGCAGCTGGACAGGGTTGACCTACGAGCAGTACTTC; CDR3aa: CASSWTGLTYEQYF; v_gene: TRBV5-1; d_gene: TRBD1; abundance: once; j_gene: TRBJ2-7
CDR3nt: TGCGCCAGCAGCCGAGAGTGGGGGCAAGACGAGCAGTACTTC; CDR3aa: CASSREWGQDEQYF; v_gene: TRBV4-1; d_gene: -; abundance: -; j_gene: TRBJ2-7
CDR3nt: TGTGCCAGCAGATGGACTAGCGGCTCCTACGAGCAGTACTTC; CDR3aa: CASRWTSGSYEQYF; v_gene: TRBV28; d_gene: TRBD2; abundance: -; j_gene: TRBJ2-7
CDR3nt: TGTGCCAGCAGTTTACGGCTAGGGGATAGCAATCAGCCCCAGCATTTT; CDR3aa: CASSLRLGDSNQPQHF; v_gene: TRBV27; d_gene: -; abundance: -; j_gene: TRBJ1-5
CDR3nt: TGTGCCAGCAGCTTAAATCAAAGATCCAGCTCCTACGAGCAGTACTTC; CDR3aa: CASSLNQRSSSYEQYF; v_gene: TRBV7-8; d_gene: -; abundance: -; j_gene: TRBJ2-7
CDR3nt: TGCGCCAGCAGCCAAGAATTTCGGACTAGCGGCACCTTGGGAGAGCAGTACTTC; CDR3aa: CASSQEFRTSGTLGEQYF; v_gene: TRBV4-1; d_gene: TRBD2; abundance: -; j_gene: TRBJ2-4